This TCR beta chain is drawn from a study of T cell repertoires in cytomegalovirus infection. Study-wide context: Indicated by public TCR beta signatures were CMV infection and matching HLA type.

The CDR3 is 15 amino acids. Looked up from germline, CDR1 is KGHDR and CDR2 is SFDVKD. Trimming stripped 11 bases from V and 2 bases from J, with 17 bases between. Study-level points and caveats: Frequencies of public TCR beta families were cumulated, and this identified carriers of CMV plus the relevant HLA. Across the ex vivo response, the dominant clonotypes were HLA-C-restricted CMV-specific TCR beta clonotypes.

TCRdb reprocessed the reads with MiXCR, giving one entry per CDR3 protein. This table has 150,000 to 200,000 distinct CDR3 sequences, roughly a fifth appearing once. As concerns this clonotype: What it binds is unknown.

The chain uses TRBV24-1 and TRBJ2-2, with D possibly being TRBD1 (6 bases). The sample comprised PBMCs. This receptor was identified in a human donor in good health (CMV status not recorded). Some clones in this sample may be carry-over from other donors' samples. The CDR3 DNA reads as TGTGCCATAATCTCCGGGACATCTAACACCGGGGAGCTGTTTTTT. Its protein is CAIISGTSNTGELFF.